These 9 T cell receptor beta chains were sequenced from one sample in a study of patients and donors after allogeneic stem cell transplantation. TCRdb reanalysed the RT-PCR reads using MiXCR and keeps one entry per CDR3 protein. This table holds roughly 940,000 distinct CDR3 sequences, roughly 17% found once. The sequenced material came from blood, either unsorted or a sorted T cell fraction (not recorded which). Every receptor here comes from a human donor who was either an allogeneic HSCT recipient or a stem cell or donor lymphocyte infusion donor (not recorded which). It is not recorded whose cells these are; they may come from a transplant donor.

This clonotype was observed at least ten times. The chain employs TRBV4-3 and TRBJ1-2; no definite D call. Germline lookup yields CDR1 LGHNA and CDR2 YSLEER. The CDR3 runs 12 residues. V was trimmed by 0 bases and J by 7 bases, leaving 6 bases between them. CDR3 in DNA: TGCGCCAGCAGCCAAGATCGGGTTGGCTACACCTTC. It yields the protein CASSQDRVGYTF.

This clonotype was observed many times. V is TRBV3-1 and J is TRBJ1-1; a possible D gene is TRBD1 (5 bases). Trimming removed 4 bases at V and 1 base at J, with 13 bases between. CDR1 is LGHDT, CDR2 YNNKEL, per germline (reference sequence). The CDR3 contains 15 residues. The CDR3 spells CASSPKVGGNTEAFF. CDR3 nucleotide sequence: TGTGCCAGCAGCCCGAAAGTTGGGGGGAACACTGAAGCTTTCTTT. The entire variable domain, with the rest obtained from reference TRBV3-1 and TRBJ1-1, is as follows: DTAVSQTPKYLVTQMGNDKSIKCEQNLGHDTMYWYKQDSKKFLKIMFSYNNKELIINETVPNRFSPKSPDKAHLNLHINSLELGDSAVYFCASSPKVGGNTEAFFGQGTRLTVV.

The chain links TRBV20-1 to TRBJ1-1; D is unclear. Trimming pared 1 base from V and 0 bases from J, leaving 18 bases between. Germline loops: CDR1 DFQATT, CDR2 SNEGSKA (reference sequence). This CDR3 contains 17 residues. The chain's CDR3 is CSARANEGLTLNTEAFF. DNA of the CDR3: TGCAGTGCTAGAGCGAACGAAGGGCTTACACTGAACACTGAAGCTTTCTTT.

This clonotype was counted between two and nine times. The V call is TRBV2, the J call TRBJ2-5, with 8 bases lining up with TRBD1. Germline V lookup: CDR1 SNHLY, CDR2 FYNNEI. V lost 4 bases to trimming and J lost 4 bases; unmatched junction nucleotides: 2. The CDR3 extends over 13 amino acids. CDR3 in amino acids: CASSGDRRETQYF. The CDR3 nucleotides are TGTGCCAGCAGTGGGGACAGGAGAGAGACCCAGTACTTC.

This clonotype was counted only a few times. CDR3 in DNA: TGTGCCAGCAGCCAAGGGACTAGCGTCACCTACGAGCAGTACTTC. Translating gives CASSQGTSVTYEQYF. The J gene is TRBJ2-7, the V gene TRBV3-1; 9 nucleotides align to TRBD2. J lost 2 bases, V lost 1 base, and 3 bases had no gene match. CDR3 size: 15 residues. The germline V gene has CDR1 LGHDT and CDR2 YNNKEL (reference sequence).

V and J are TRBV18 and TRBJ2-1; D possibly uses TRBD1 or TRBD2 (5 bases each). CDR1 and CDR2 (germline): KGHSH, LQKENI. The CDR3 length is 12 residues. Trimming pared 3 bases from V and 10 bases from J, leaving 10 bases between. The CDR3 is CASSPNGAEQFF. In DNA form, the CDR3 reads TGTGCCAGCTCACCGAACGGGGCGGAGCAGTTCTTC. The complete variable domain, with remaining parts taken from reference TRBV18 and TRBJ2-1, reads NAGVMQNPRHLVRRRGQEARLRCSPMKGHSHVYWYRQLPEEGLKFMVYLQKENIIDESGMPKERFSAEFPKEGPSILRIQQVVRGDSAAYFCASSPNGAEQFFGPGTRLTVL.

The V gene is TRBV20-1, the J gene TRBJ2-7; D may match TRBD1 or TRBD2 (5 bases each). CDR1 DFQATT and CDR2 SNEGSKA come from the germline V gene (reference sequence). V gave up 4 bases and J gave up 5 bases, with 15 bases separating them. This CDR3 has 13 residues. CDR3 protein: CSATGLWDHEQYF. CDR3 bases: TGCAGTGCTACAGGGCTTTGGGACCACGAGCAGTACTTC.

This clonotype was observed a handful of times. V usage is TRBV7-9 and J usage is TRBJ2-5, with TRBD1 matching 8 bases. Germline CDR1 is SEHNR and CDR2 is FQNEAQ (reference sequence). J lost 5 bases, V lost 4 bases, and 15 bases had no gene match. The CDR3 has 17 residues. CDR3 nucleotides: TGTGCCAGCAGCTCCGGACAGGGCGATATGTTTGTGGAGACCCAGTACTTC. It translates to CASSSGQGDMFVETQYF. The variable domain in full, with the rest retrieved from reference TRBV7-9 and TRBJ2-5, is DTGVSQNPRHKITKRGQNVTFRCDPISEHNRLYWYRQTLGQGPEFLTYFQNEAQLEKSRLLSDRFSAERPKGSFSTLEIQRTEQGDSAMYLCASSSGQGDMFVETQYFGPGTRLLVL.

The CDR3 nucleotides read TGTGCCAGCAGCCCCAGTGGGACCGGCGGGGTTTCCCTCCACTTT. It is translated as CASSPSGTGGVSLHF. V is TRBV7-2 and J is TRBJ1-6; D is possibly TRBD1 (5 bases). Germline lookup yields CDR1 SGHTA and CDR2 FQGNSA. This CDR3 has 15 amino acids. V was shortened by 5 bases and J by 14 bases, with 22 bases between the two germline ends. Supplemented by reference TRBV7-2 and TRBJ1-6, the full variable domain reads GAGVSQSPSNKVTEKGKDVELRCDPISGHTALYWYRQSLGQGLEFLIYFQGNSAPDKSGLPSDRFSAERTGGSVSTLTIQRTQQEDSAVYLCASSPSGTGGVSLHFGNGTRLTVT.